This T cell receptor beta chain was identified in a study of T cell responses to AZD1222 COVID-19 vaccine. General study results and limits: The breadth and depth of Spike-specific TCRs increased once two AZD1222 doses had been given. Clonal diversity may have been underestimated, and the donors were mostly white British, with more females than males. As reported, nearly half of all spike-specific TCRs target variant regions that are unmutated.

The data were produced by immunoSEQ multiplex PCR, yet TCRdb's version contains in-frame clones alone and is incomplete. The data hold roughly 100,000 clones, with around 90% observed a single time. Trimming took 2 bases from V and 2 from J, leaving 4 bases between them. The CDR3 sequence is 12 residues long. In germline, CDR1 is SGHTA, CDR2 FQGNSA. This clone was counted a few times. The antigen is undetermined. V and J are TRBV7-2 and TRBJ2-7; D call uncertain. The TCR sequence derives from an adult in good health. Sequencing was performed on peripheral blood, taken on day 0 of AZD1222 vaccination. The DNA for the CDR3 is TGTGCCAGCAGCTTATTAACCTACGAGCAGTACTTC. Amino acids: CASSLLTYEQYF. Together with reference TRBV7-2 and TRBJ2-7, the CDR3 gives the full variable domain: GAGVSQSPSNKVTEKGKDVELRCDPISGHTALYWYRQSLGQGLEFLIYFQGNSAPDKSGLPSDRFSAERTGGSVSTLTIQRTQQEDSAVYLCASSLLTYEQYFGPGTRLTVT.